This TCR beta chain appears in the sequencing data of a study of control samples from healthy donors and cancer patients (dated by TCRdb to the early 2020s). In the case of this clone: The antigen it recognizes is unknown. Per-base quality was not reported, and no clone a single base away is much larger than it.

V is pruned by 6 bases and J by 6 bases, leaving 8 bases of the junction without a gene match. The CDR3 numbers 15 residues from cysteine through phenylalanine. The entry retains the CDR3 DNA only, 45 bases that are in frame from base 1. CDR1 is given as MNHEY and CDR2 as SVGAGI, both from the germline V gene. Library generation was performed with the immunoSEQ multiplex PCR assay. TCRdb provides this immuneACCESS table in a form limited to in-frame rearrangements. Some clones are lacking; in checked studies, under half of them reflect an unresolved V gene, and why the rest are absent is not known. The sample table contains some 210,000 clones; only one count was recorded for around 90% of them. The ten largest clonotypes hold about 2% of the sample.

Sequenced input: blood. This TCR came from a man aged 25-40 years in good health. The chain is assembled from TRBV6-5 and TRBJ2-1; the central 10 bases match TRBD2. The DNA is TGTGCCAGCAGGGTAGCGGGGGGCCTTCTCAATGAGCAGTTCTTC. Translated, this gives CASRVAGGLLNEQFF.